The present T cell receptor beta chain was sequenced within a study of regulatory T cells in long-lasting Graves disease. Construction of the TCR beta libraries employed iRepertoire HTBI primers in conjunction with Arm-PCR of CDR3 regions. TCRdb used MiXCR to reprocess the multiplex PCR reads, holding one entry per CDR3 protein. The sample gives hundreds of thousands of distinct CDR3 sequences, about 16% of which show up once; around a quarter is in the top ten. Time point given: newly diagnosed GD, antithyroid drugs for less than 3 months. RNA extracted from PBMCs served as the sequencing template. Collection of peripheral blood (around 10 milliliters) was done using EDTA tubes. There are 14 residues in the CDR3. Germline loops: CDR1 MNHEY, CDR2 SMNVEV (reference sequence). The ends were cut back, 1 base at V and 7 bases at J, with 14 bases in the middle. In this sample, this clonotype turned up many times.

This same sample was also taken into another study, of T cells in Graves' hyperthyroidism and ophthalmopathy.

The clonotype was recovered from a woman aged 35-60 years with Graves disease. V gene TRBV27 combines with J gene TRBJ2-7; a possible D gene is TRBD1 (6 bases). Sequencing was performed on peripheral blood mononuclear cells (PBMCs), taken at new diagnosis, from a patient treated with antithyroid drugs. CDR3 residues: CASSLLRQGREQYF. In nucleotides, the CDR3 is TGTGCCAGCAGTTTATTGCGGCAGGGGAGAGAGCAGTACTTC.